The present entry profiles one T cell receptor (beta chain) with its context. Recruits, aged about 18 to 100 years, lived in 24 US areas. Which cohort a participant joined came from the clinical history participants gave. Exposed study participants had met a COVID-19 case within 2 weeks before entry. The ends lost 0 bases at V and 4 bases at J; junction bases unmatched: 7. Germline CDR1 SGHNT, CDR2 YYREEE (reference sequence). The length of the CDR3 is 15 residues. The data derive from a study of blood T cell repertoires in COVID-19. Background on the study: PBMCs, B-cell-depleted T cells, or T cells were the source of the cDNA or gDNA that made up the material.

Only in-frame clones appear in the TCRdb table, and some are missing; sequencing was by immunoSEQ multiplex PCR. Seen here are approximately 300,000 clones, about 85% observed once, and the top ten hold about 1.9%. This chain connects TRBV5-4 to TRBJ2-7; 7 bases agree with TRBD1. Source material: PBMCs or T cells enriched from blood (not recorded which). This TCR derives from a woman aged 25 to 39 who had been exposed to COVID-19. As DNA, the CDR3 is TGTGCCAGCAGCTTGGGGGGACAGTCCCTTTACGAGCAGTACTTC. It is translated as CASSLGGQSLYEQYF. The full variable domain, rest sourced from reference TRBV5-4 and TRBJ2-7, is ETGVTQSPTHLIKTRGQQVTLRCSSQSGHNTVSWYQQALGQGPQFIFQYYREEENGRGNFPPRFSGLQFPNYSSELNVNALELDDSALYLCASSLGGQSLYEQYFGPGTRLTVT.